The T cell receptor beta chain described here comes from a study of T cell responses to AZD1222 COVID-19 vaccine. This clone was detected only once. Its antigen is unidentified. This table comes from immunoSEQ multiplex PCR, and its TCRdb copy is limited to in-frame clones, with some not included. The table lists fewer than 120,000 clones, roughly 92% of them singletons. Study findings and constraints: Spike-specific TCR breadth and depth both grew after two AZD1222 doses. Donors in the cohort were predominantly white British and more often female, and clonal diversity was possibly underestimated.

The receptor comes from an adult in good health. The specimen comprised peripheral blood, sampled on day 0 of AZD1222 vaccination.

CDR3 amino acids: CASSLYPFRQGGYGYTF. CDR3 nucleotide sequence: TGTGCCAGCAGCTTATACCCTTTTCGGCAGGGGGGCTATGGCTACACCTTC. This chain connects TRBV7-9 to TRBJ1-2, with 7 bases fitting TRBD1. The germline V gene has CDR1 SEHNR and CDR2 FQNEAQ (reference sequence). Losses at the gene ends were 2 bases for V and 4 bases for J; bases not matched to a gene: 13. The CDR3 consists of 17 residues.